This is a list of T cell receptor beta chains from one sample in a study of human T cells and chemical hapten exposure. One entry per CDR3 protein results from TCRdb running MiXCR on the RACE reads. The table shows under 100,000 distinct CDR3 sequences, with roughly a tenth occurring only once. The sample here was whole blood, taken in connection with sensitization to the hapten diphenylcyclopropenone (DPC). The receptor set was obtained from a woman aged 45 to 65 with alopecia areata. Some clones in this sample may be carry-over from other donors' samples. Each CDR3 is given with its conserved first and last residue. D genes are given only for firm matches. For some rows the clone size is stated as once, few or many, or as a class when expanded; others skip it.

v_gene: TRBV28; abundance: few; d_gene: TRBD2; j_gene: TRBJ2-3; CDR3nt: TGTGCCAGCAGTTTGCGCGGGAGGCCAAGGGGTACGCAGTATTTT; CDR3aa: CASSLRGRPRGTQYF
v_gene: TRBV7-7; abundance: many; d_gene: .; j_gene: TRBJ2-1; CDR3nt: TGTGCTAGCAGTACAGCCTACAGGGATGAGCAGTTCTTC; CDR3aa: CASSTAYRDEQFF
v_gene: TRBV5-6; abundance: .; d_gene: TRBD2; j_gene: TRBJ2-1; CDR3nt: TGTGCCAGCAGCTCCGGACTAGCGGGAGTCCCCTACAATGAGCAGTTCTTC; CDR3aa: CASSSGLAGVPYNEQFF
v_gene: TRBV7-2; abundance: .; d_gene: TRBD2; j_gene: TRBJ2-2; CDR3nt: TGTGCCAGCAGCTTAACGGGAGGGCGTGGCGGGGAGCTGTTTTTT; CDR3aa: CASSLTGGRGGELFF
v_gene: TRBV3-1; abundance: .; d_gene: .; j_gene: TRBJ2-7; CDR3nt: TGTGCCAGCAGCCGTTCCGCCTACGAGCAGTACTTC; CDR3aa: CASSRSAYEQYF
v_gene: TRBV10-3; abundance: few; d_gene: .; j_gene: TRBJ1-1; CDR3nt: TGTGCCATCAGCCCGAAAGGGCAGCAGAACACTGAAGCTTTCTTT; CDR3aa: CAISPKGQQNTEAFF
v_gene: TRBV28; abundance: many; d_gene: TRBD1; j_gene: TRBJ2-7; CDR3nt: TGTGCCAGCAGTTTGCGACAGGGGGCCGCCCCCGAGCAGTACTTC; CDR3aa: CASSLRQGAAPEQYF
v_gene: TRBV6-1; abundance: .; d_gene: TRBD2; j_gene: TRBJ2-4; CDR3nt: TGTGCCAGCAGTGAAGCGCGGGCTAGCGGGGGCATTCAGTACTTC; CDR3aa: CASSEARASGGIQYF
v_gene: TRBV11-2; abundance: many; d_gene: .; j_gene: TRBJ2-3; CDR3nt: TGTGCCAGCCGCCGGAATTCAGGGACAGATACGCAGTATTTT; CDR3aa: CASRRNSGTDTQYF
v_gene: TRBV5-1; abundance: many; d_gene: .; j_gene: TRBJ2-1; CDR3nt: TGCGCCAGCAGCGGGGACTTGGGCAATGAGCAGTTCTTC; CDR3aa: CASSGDLGNEQFF
v_gene: TRBV7-6; abundance: many; d_gene: .; j_gene: TRBJ2-3; CDR3nt: TGTGCCAGCAGCTTAGGGAGAGGAGATACGCAGTATTTT; CDR3aa: CASSLGRGDTQYF
v_gene: TRBV20-1; abundance: many; d_gene: .; j_gene: TRBJ2-7; CDR3nt: TGCAGTGCTAGAGACTACGAGCAGTACTTC; CDR3aa: CSARDYEQYF
v_gene: TRBV12-3/TRBV12-4; abundance: many; d_gene: .; j_gene: TRBJ1-5; CDR3nt: TGTGCCAGCAGTTTTGGGGGGAATCAGCCCCAGCATTTT; CDR3aa: CASSFGGNQPQHF
v_gene: TRBV21-1; abundance: many; d_gene: .; j_gene: TRBJ2-3; CDR3nt: TGTGCCAGCAGCCCAACGAAACCCCCTGGCCCGGGCACAGATACGCAGTATTTT; CDR3aa: CASSPTKPPGPGTDTQYF
v_gene: TRBV12-3/TRBV12-4; abundance: many; d_gene: .; j_gene: TRBJ1-3; CDR3nt: TGTGCCAGCAGCCTGGGACTTTCTCTCTCTGGAAACACCATATATTTT; CDR3aa: CASSLGLSLSGNTIYF
v_gene: TRBV27; abundance: many; d_gene: .; j_gene: TRBJ1-1; CDR3nt: TGTGCCACCCAGACAGTTAACACTGAAGCTTTCTTT; CDR3aa: CATQTVNTEAFF
v_gene: TRBV7-9; abundance: many; d_gene: .; j_gene: TRBJ1-4; CDR3nt: TGTGCCAGCAGCTTATCCAGGGCTAATGAAAAACTGTTTTTT; CDR3aa: CASSLSRANEKLFF